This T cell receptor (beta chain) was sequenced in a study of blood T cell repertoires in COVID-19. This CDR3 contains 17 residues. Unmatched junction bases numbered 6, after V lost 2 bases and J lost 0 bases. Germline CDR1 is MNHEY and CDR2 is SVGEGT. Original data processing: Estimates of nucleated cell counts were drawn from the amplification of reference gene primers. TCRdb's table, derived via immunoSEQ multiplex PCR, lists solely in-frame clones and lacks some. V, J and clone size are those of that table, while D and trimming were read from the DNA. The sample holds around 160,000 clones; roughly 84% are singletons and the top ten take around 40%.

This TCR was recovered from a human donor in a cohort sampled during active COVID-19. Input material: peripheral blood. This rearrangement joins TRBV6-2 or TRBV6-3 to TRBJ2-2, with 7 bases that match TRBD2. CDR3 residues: CASSYGTMVPNTGELFF. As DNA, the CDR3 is TGTGCCAGCAGTTACGGGACTATGGTCCCGAACACCGGGGAGCTGTTTTTT.